Below are 17 T cell receptor beta chains sequenced from a single sample in a study of blood T cell repertoires in COVID-19. Sequenced by immunoSEQ multiplex PCR; TCRdb stores in-frame clones only, minus some. In the table there are approximately 38,000 clones, about 87% of which are singletons. Material: peripheral blood. The receptors originated from a man aged 45-65 years with active or convalescent COVID-19.

This chain links TRBV5-1 with TRBJ1-4; D might be TRBD1 (5 bases). From germline, CDR1 is SGHRS and CDR2 YFSETQ. The V gene lost 2 bases and the J gene lost 1 base, with 12 bases spanning the gap. There are 16 residues in the CDR3. The CDR3 DNA reads TGCGCCAGCAGCTTAGTCCCTCAGGGAACTAATGAAAAACTGTTTTTT. Translation: CASSLVPQGTNEKLFF. Full variable domain (missing parts from reference TRBV5-1 and TRBJ1-4): KAGVTQTPRYLIKTRGQQVTLSCSPISGHRSVSWYQQTPGQGLQFLFEYFSETQRNKGNFPGRFSGRQFSNSRSEMNVSTLELGDSALYLCASSLVPQGTNEKLFFGSGTQLSVL.

This clone was recorded a few times. The chain couples TRBV3-1 (or the pseudogene TRBV3-2) to TRBJ1-6; 7 nucleotides agree with TRBD1. This CDR3 has 15 residues. V lost 4 bases, J lost 5 bases, and 5 bases stayed unmatched. Germline CDR1 is LGHDT and CDR2 is YNNKEL (reference sequence). In DNA, the CDR3 is TGTGCCAGCAGCCCAGGGGGACAAAATAATTCACCCCTCCACTTT. Translated, it gives CASSPGGQNNSPLHF.

The chain employs TRBV5-1 and TRBJ1-1; D ambiguous. Germline V gene sequence: CDR1 SGHRS, CDR2 YFSETQ. The V end lost 5 bases, the J end lost 0 bases, and 14 bases lay between the germline ends. This CDR3 has 15 amino acids. CDR3 in amino acids: CASSREGGVNTEAFF. The CDR3 coding sequence is TGCGCCAGCAGTCGGGAAGGTGGGGTGAACACTGAAGCTTTCTTT.

The gene calls are TRBV2 and TRBJ2-5; D gene uncertain. Germline-derived CDR1 and CDR2 are SNHLY and FYNNEI. Trimming cost V 6 bases and J 0 bases, with 8 bases left between them. The CDR3 contains 13 residues. The CDR3: CASRQTYQETQYF. The CDR3 nucleotides are TGTGCCAGCAGACAGACGTACCAAGAGACCCAGTACTTC.

The J gene is TRBJ1-2, the V gene TRBV12-3 or TRBV12-4; 10 positions match TRBD1. Germline trimming cut 6 bases from V and 6 bases from J; bases unmatched to any gene: 4. This CDR3 is built from 13 residues. CDR3 in DNA: TGTGCCAGCAGAACCGGGACAGGGGATGGCTACACCTTC. The encoded protein is CASRTGTGDGYTF.

This rearrangement joins TRBV11-3 to TRBJ2-1; a possible D gene is TRBD1 (6 bases). Germline CDR1 and CDR2: SGHNT and YENEEA. V lost 0 bases and J 7 bases, leaving 16 bases between the germline ends. The CDR3 is 16 residues long. In nucleotides, the CDR3 is TGTGCCAGCAGCTTAGAAGGGGGATTAGGGTTGAATGAGCAGTTCTTC. Protein sequence: CASSLEGGLGLNEQFF.

Only one count was recorded for this clone. This sequence joins TRBV28 and TRBJ1-3; D is unresolved. The length of the CDR3 is 14 residues. Germline-derived CDR1 and CDR2 are MDHEN and SYDVKM. The ends were cut back, 2 bases at V and 3 bases at J, with 8 bases in the middle. CDR3 protein: CASSLGVFGNTIYF. CDR3 DNA: TGTGCCAGCAGTTTAGGAGTATTTGGAAACACCATATATTTT.

The V and J genes are TRBV2 and TRBJ2-3, with 8 bases identical to TRBD1. The CDR3 totals 14 residues. The germline gives CDR1 SNHLY, CDR2 FYNNEI. V was clipped by 2 bases and J by 9 bases; unmatched bases: 7. As DNA, the CDR3 is TGTGCCAGCAGTGAACAGGGGGCCACCGGCACGCAGTATTTT. This translates into CASSEQGATGTQYF.

In its sample, this clone was seen a few times. The V gene is TRBV9, the J gene TRBJ2-2, with TRBD2 identical over 7 bases. Germline V lookup: CDR1 SGDLS, CDR2 YYNGEE. V lost 2 bases, J lost 1 base, and 2 bases stayed unmatched. The CDR3 has 15 amino acids. DNA for the CDR3: TGTGCCAGCAGCGTTCGCGGGGGGAACACCGGGGAGCTGTTTTTT. Translation: CASSVRGGNTGELFF. The full variable domain, in which reference TRBV9 and TRBJ2-2 provide the parts outside the CDR3, is DSGVTQTPKHLITATGQRVTLRCSPRSGDLSVYWYQQSLDQGLQFLIQYYNGEERAKGNILERFSAQQFPDLHSELNLSSLELGDSALYFCASSVRGGNTGELFFGEGSRLTVL.

Written as DNA, the CDR3 is TGTGCCAGCAGCCAAGTGGCCAGCTCGGGACCCCTCCACTTT. Translation gives CASSQVASSGPLHF. The J gene is TRBJ1-6, the V gene TRBV4-2; D is ambiguous. V dropped 1 base and J dropped 12 bases, with 13 bases sitting between them. The germline gives CDR1 LGHNA, CDR2 YNFKEQ. CDR3 size: 14 residues.

V and J are TRBV30 and TRBJ2-7; 7 bases line up with TRBD2. After removal of 1 base from V and 6 bases from J, the junction contained 9 bases not matched to a gene. CDR1 GTSNPN and CDR2 SVGIG come from the germline V gene (reference sequence). CDR3 length equals 14 residues. The DNA of the CDR3 is TGTGCCTGGAGTGGGGGAGGGGCGGCTCTCGAGCAGTACTTC. It yields the protein CAWSGGGAALEQYF.

As DNA, the CDR3 is TGTGCCAGCAGAACTCTAGCAGGGGAAAACGAGCAGTACTTC. Its protein is CASRTLAGENEQYF. The J gene is TRBJ2-7, the V gene TRBV11-2; D might be TRBD1 (6 bases). Germline V gene data show CDR1 as SGHAT and CDR2 as FQNNGV. CDR3 length: 14 residues. With 6 bases removed from V and 5 bases from J, the gap between germline ends came to 17 bases.

CDR3 nucleotide sequence: TGTGCCAGCAGCACCGGACAGGGGGCTGCCACTGAAGCTTTCTTT. Translation: CASSTGQGAATEAFF. The rearrangement joins TRBV27 to TRBJ1-1, with 11 bases identical to TRBD1. Germline lookup yields CDR1 MNHEY and CDR2 SMNVEV (reference sequence). Trimming at V came to 6 bases and at J to 4 bases, leaving 7 bases not matched to a gene. The CDR3 is 15 amino acids.

V usage is TRBV6-4 and J usage is TRBJ1-2; 7 positions match TRBD1. Trimming removed 0 bases from V and 2 bases from J; junction bases left unmatched: 0. The CDR3 loop spans 14 amino acids. Germline values: CDR1 MRHNA, CDR2 SNTAGT. CDR3 loop: CASSDSTGNYGYTF. CDR3 nucleotides: TGTGCCAGCAGTGACTCGACAGGGAACTATGGCTACACCTTC.

This clone was seen a handful of times. The chain employs TRBV20-1 and TRBJ2-5; D remains ambiguous. V dropped 5 bases and J dropped 5 bases, with 6 bases sitting between them. This CDR3 has 10 residues. Per the germline V gene, CDR1 is DFQATT and CDR2 is SNEGSKA (reference sequence). The CDR3, as DNA: TGCAGTGCTCGCCAGGAGACCCAGTACTTC. Protein: CSARQETQYF.

This rearrangement joins TRBV28 to TRBJ2-1; D perhaps matches TRBD2 (7 bases). Germline V gene sequence: CDR1 MDHEN, CDR2 SYDVKM. V lost 7 bases and J lost 8, with 21 bases in between. The CDR3 runs 15 residues. The CDR3 nucleotides read TGTGCCAGCATCCCCCACAGGGAGGGTTGGTATGAGCAGTTCTTC. Translating it yields CASIPHREGWYEQFF. Complete variable domain (other parts from reference TRBV28 and TRBJ2-1): DVKVTQSSRYLVKRTGEKVFLECVQDMDHENMFWYRQDPGLGLRLIYFSYDVKMKEKGDIPEGYSVSREKKERFSLILESASTNQTSMYLCASIPHREGWYEQFFGPGTRLTVL.

This clone was detected only once. This rearrangement joins TRBV6-6 to TRBJ2-7; D might be TRBD2 (5 bases). Germline V CDR1 and CDR2: MNHNY, SVGAGI (reference sequence). Trimming took off 2 bases at V and 3 bases at J, with 14 bases between the two ends. CDR3 size: 15 residues. The CDR3 DNA reads as TGTGCCAGCAGTTACCGGTTGGAGGCCAACTACGAGCAGTACGTC. Translating gives CASSYRLEANYEQYV.